Listed below are T cell receptor beta chains from one sample, sequenced in a study of blood T cell repertoires in COVID-19. Repertoires were generated with immunoSEQ multiplex PCR, while TCRdb's copy carries only in-frame clones and drops some. The sample yields 160,000 or so clones, more than 75% seen once. The specimen was peripheral blood. All receptors derive from a woman in her seventies with COVID-19, enrolled during active disease. Each CDR3 is given with its conserved first and last residue. D genes are given only for firm matches. Not every row has a clone size; where given, it reads once, few, many or a size class.

v_call: TRBV5-1
j_call: TRBJ1-2
clone_size: .
d_call: .
cdr3_aa: CASSYREYNYGYTF
cdr3_nt: TGCGCCAGCAGTTACAGGGAATATAACTATGGCTACACCTTC

v_call: TRBV10-3
j_call: TRBJ2-7
clone_size: .
d_call: .
cdr3_aa: CADFRGAYEQYF
cdr3_nt: TGTGCCGACTTCCGGGGGGCTTACGAGCAGTACTTC

v_call: TRBV5-1
j_call: TRBJ1-5
clone_size: once
d_call: .
cdr3_aa: CASSYGQSGSNQPQHF
cdr3_nt: TGCGCCAGCAGTTACGGACAGTCAGGGAGCAATCAGCCCCAGCATTTT

v_call: TRBV4-2
j_call: TRBJ2-7
clone_size: .
d_call: TRBD2
cdr3_aa: CASSQDRTSGPYEQYF
cdr3_nt: TGTGCCAGCAGCCAAGATCGGACTAGCGGCCCCTACGAGCAGTACTTC

v_call: TRBV29-1
j_call: TRBJ2-5
clone_size: .
d_call: TRBD2
cdr3_aa: CSATPGLAETQYF
cdr3_nt: TGCAGCGCCACCCCGGGACTAGCAGAGACCCAGTACTTC

v_call: TRBV13
j_call: TRBJ2-5
clone_size: .
d_call: TRBD1
cdr3_aa: CASSTRQGAILQETQYF
cdr3_nt: TGTGCCAGCAGCACAAGACAGGGGGCGATCCTCCAAGAGACCCAGTACTTC

v_call: TRBV28
j_call: TRBJ2-7
clone_size: .
d_call: .
cdr3_aa: CASRVAGKEQYF
cdr3_nt: TGTGCCAGCAGGGTGGCAGGGAAGGAGCAGTACTTC

v_call: TRBV2
j_call: TRBJ1-3
clone_size: .
d_call: TRBD1
cdr3_aa: CASRLTRDSRNSGNTIYF
cdr3_nt: TGTGCCAGCAGGCTGACCCGGGACAGCCGAAACTCTGGAAACACCATATATTTT

v_call: TRBV3-1/TRBV3-2
j_call: TRBJ2-2
clone_size: .
d_call: TRBD2
cdr3_aa: CASSPGLAGAANTGELFF
cdr3_nt: TGTGCCAGCAGCCCGGGACTAGCGGGGGCCGCGAACACCGGGGAGCTGTTTTTT

v_call: TRBV19
j_call: TRBJ2-7
clone_size: once
d_call: .
cdr3_aa: CASSIEGGYRYEQYF
cdr3_nt: TGTGCCAGTAGTATAGAAGGCGGATATCGTTACGAGCAGTACTTC

v_call: TRBV2
j_call: TRBJ1-6
clone_size: once
d_call: .
cdr3_aa: CASSAGRNNSPLHF
cdr3_nt: TGTGCCAGCAGTGCTGGCAGGAATAATTCACCCCTCCACTTT

v_call: TRBV5-3
j_call: TRBJ2-7
clone_size: .
d_call: .
cdr3_aa: CASLDRTYEQYF
cdr3_nt: TGTGCCAGCCTGGACAGAACCTACGAGCAGTACTTC

v_call: TRBV29-1
j_call: TRBJ1-2
clone_size: .
d_call: .
cdr3_aa: CSVEVQPPYGYTF
cdr3_nt: TGCAGCGTTGAAGTACAGCCCCCCTATGGCTACACCTTC

v_call: TRBV6-6
j_call: TRBJ2-7
clone_size: .
d_call: .
cdr3_aa: CASSYSWEYEQYF
cdr3_nt: TGTGCCAGCAGTTACTCCTGGGAGTACGAGCAGTACTTC

v_call: TRBV27
j_call: TRBJ2-1
clone_size: .
d_call: TRBD1
cdr3_aa: CASSFSWTGGKFGDNEQFF
cdr3_nt: TGTGCCAGCAGTTTCAGCTGGACAGGGGGCAAATTCGGGGACAATGAGCAGTTCTTC

v_call: TRBV6-5
j_call: TRBJ1-3
clone_size: .
d_call: .
cdr3_aa: CASHSSGNTIYF
cdr3_nt: TGTGCCTCTCATAGCTCTGGAAACACCATATATTTT

v_call: TRBV21-1
j_call: TRBJ1-5
clone_size: .
d_call: .
cdr3_aa: CASILNIPVPGQGRDQPQHF
cdr3_nt: TGTGCCAGCATCCTAAACATACCTGTTCCGGGACAGGGGAGGGATCAGCCCCAGCATTTT

v_call: TRBV7-9
j_call: TRBJ1-2
clone_size: .
d_call: .
cdr3_aa: CASSFDGHPNYGYTF
cdr3_nt: TGTGCCAGCAGCTTCGACGGACATCCTAACTATGGCTACACCTTC

v_call: TRBV3-1/TRBV3-2
j_call: TRBJ2-7
clone_size: .
d_call: TRBD2
cdr3_aa: CASSHSNVARLAGYEQYF
cdr3_nt: TGTGCCAGCAGCCATAGTAATGTTGCGAGACTAGCTGGATACGAGCAGTACTTC

v_call: TRBV5-1
j_call: TRBJ1-4
clone_size: .
d_call: TRBD1
cdr3_aa: CASGPTGGREKLFF
cdr3_nt: TGCGCCAGCGGACCGACAGGGGGAAGGGAAAAACTGTTTTTT

v_call: TRBV9
j_call: TRBJ2-7
clone_size: .
d_call: .
cdr3_aa: CASSADRSRTPYEQYF
cdr3_nt: TGTGCCAGCAGCGCTGACAGGAGTCGCACCCCCTACGAGCAGTACTTC

v_call: TRBV12-3/TRBV12-4
j_call: TRBJ1-2
clone_size: few
d_call: .
cdr3_aa: CASSLDGERGYTF
cdr3_nt: TGTGCCAGCAGTTTAGATGGGGAGAGGGGCTACACCTTC

v_call: TRBV7-8
j_call: TRBJ1-4
clone_size: .
d_call: TRBD1
cdr3_aa: CASSLEGQATNEKLFF
cdr3_nt: TGTGCCAGCAGCTTAGAGGGACAGGCAACTAATGAAAAACTGTTTTTT

v_call: TRBV7-9
j_call: TRBJ2-1
clone_size: .
d_call: TRBD2
cdr3_aa: CASFRPGLAGEQFF
cdr3_nt: TGTGCCAGCTTCCGCCCAGGGCTAGCGGGAGAGCAGTTCTTC

v_call: TRBV5-6
j_call: TRBJ2-1
clone_size: few
d_call: TRBD1
cdr3_aa: CASSLGDRAYNEQFF
cdr3_nt: TGTGCCAGCAGCTTGGGGGACAGGGCTTACAATGAGCAGTTCTTC

v_call: TRBV9
j_call: TRBJ1-3
clone_size: .
d_call: .
cdr3_aa: CASSVGVRSGTGNTIYF
cdr3_nt: TGTGCCAGCAGCGTAGGGGTCAGGTCTGGAACTGGAAACACCATATATTTT

v_call: TRBV7-2
j_call: TRBJ1-2
clone_size: .
d_call: TRBD1
cdr3_aa: CASSLRGQLGYTF
cdr3_nt: TGTGCCAGCAGCTTAAGGGGACAGCTTGGCTACACCTTC

v_call: TRBV5-1
j_call: TRBJ2-1
clone_size: .
d_call: TRBD2
cdr3_aa: CASMGGRGEEEQFF
cdr3_nt: TGCGCCAGCATGGGTGGGCGGGGGGAAGAAGAGCAGTTCTTC

v_call: TRBV2
j_call: TRBJ2-5
clone_size: .
d_call: .
cdr3_aa: CASSVSLGSETQYF
cdr3_nt: TGTGCCAGCAGTGTTTCCCTAGGGAGTGAGACCCAGTACTTC

v_call: TRBV19
j_call: TRBJ1-4
clone_size: .
d_call: .
cdr3_aa: CASSTFGGVNEKLFF
cdr3_nt: TGTGCCAGTAGCACTTTCGGAGGGGTTAATGAAAAACTGTTTTTT

v_call: TRBV14
j_call: TRBJ2-1
clone_size: .
d_call: .
cdr3_aa: CASSQAGLGRNEQFF
cdr3_nt: TGTGCCAGCAGCCAAGCGGGGTTGGGCCGGAATGAGCAGTTCTTC

v_call: TRBV5-1
j_call: TRBJ2-1
clone_size: .
d_call: TRBD1
cdr3_aa: CASSLGQGVMGTYNEQFF
cdr3_nt: TGCGCCAGCAGCTTGGGACAGGGGGTAATGGGGACCTACAATGAGCAGTTCTTC

v_call: TRBV7-8
j_call: TRBJ2-7
clone_size: .
d_call: .
cdr3_aa: CASSPNRGAGEQYF
cdr3_nt: TGTGCCAGCAGCCCCAACCGGGGTGCGGGTGAGCAGTACTTC

v_call: TRBV9
j_call: TRBJ1-1
clone_size: once
d_call: .
cdr3_aa: CASSVGQTNTEAFF
cdr3_nt: TGTGCCAGCAGCGTAGGACAGACAAACACTGAAGCTTTCTTT

v_call: TRBV28
j_call: TRBJ2-7
clone_size: .
d_call: .
cdr3_aa: CASSSTGTTYEQYF
cdr3_nt: TGTGCCAGCAGTTCAACAGGCACCACCTACGAGCAGTACTTC

v_call: TRBV18
j_call: TRBJ1-2
clone_size: .
d_call: TRBD1
cdr3_aa: CASSQDRGLANYGYTF
cdr3_nt: TGTGCCAGCTCACAGGACAGGGGGTTAGCTAACTATGGCTACACCTTC

v_call: TRBV6-5
j_call: TRBJ1-4
clone_size: .
d_call: TRBD1
cdr3_aa: CASSQRGQGALGLFF
cdr3_nt: TGTGCCAGCAGTCAGAGGGGACAGGGGGCTCTAGGGCTGTTTTTT

v_call: TRBV28
j_call: TRBJ2-7
clone_size: .
d_call: TRBD2
cdr3_aa: CASTSGGTHTYEQYF
cdr3_nt: TGTGCCAGCACTAGCGGGGGGACCCATACCTACGAGCAGTACTTC

v_call: TRBV6-1
j_call: TRBJ1-4
clone_size: .
d_call: TRBD1
cdr3_aa: CASSEGPQGGDEKLFF
cdr3_nt: TGTGCCAGCAGTGAAGGGCCCCAGGGGGGCGATGAAAAACTGTTTTTT

v_call: TRBV2
j_call: TRBJ2-7
clone_size: .
d_call: TRBD2
cdr3_aa: CASRGASGVYEQYF
cdr3_nt: TGTGCCAGCAGGGGAGCTAGCGGGGTCTACGAGCAGTACTTC

v_call: TRBV2
j_call: TRBJ1-2
clone_size: .
d_call: TRBD1
cdr3_aa: CASSQGQGAVNGYTF
cdr3_nt: TGTGCCAGCAGTCAGGGACAGGGGGCGGTTAATGGCTACACCTTC

v_call: TRBV7-2
j_call: TRBJ1-5
clone_size: few
d_call: .
cdr3_aa: CASSSFGLGNQPQHF
cdr3_nt: TGTGCCAGCAGCTCCTTCGGTTTAGGCAATCAGCCCCAGCATTTT

v_call: TRBV7-9
j_call: TRBJ1-1
clone_size: .
d_call: .
cdr3_aa: CAIAEGPNTEAFF
cdr3_nt: TGTGCAATCGCGGAGGGACCTAACACTGAAGCTTTCTTT

v_call: TRBV19
j_call: TRBJ1-2
clone_size: .
d_call: .
cdr3_aa: CASSKETHNYGYTF
cdr3_nt: TGTGCCAGTAGTAAGGAGACGCACAACTATGGCTACACCTTC

v_call: TRBV29-1
j_call: TRBJ2-7
clone_size: .
d_call: .
cdr3_aa: CSVGKGLQRYEQYF
cdr3_nt: TGCAGCGTTGGAAAAGGACTTCAGAGGTACGAGCAGTACTTC

v_call: TRBV7-2
j_call: TRBJ2-5
clone_size: .
d_call: TRBD2
cdr3_aa: CASSFVGGEETQYF
cdr3_nt: TGTGCCAGCAGCTTTGTCGGGGGGGAAGAGACCCAGTACTTC

v_call: TRBV29-1
j_call: TRBJ2-3
clone_size: .
d_call: TRBD2
cdr3_aa: CSVGTSGGRADTQYF
cdr3_nt: TGCAGCGTTGGAACTAGCGGGGGGCGGGCAGATACGCAGTATTTT